Listed here are 5 T cell receptor beta chains from one sample, sequenced in a study of T cell repertoires in urothelial bladder cancer. Here immunoSEQ multiplex PCR was the method, and the copy in TCRdb shows in-frame clones only, minus some. The data hold under 13,000 clones, with more than 60% observed a single time. Specimen: tumor-infiltrating cells from bladder cancer. These receptors all stem from a human donor with a benign inflammatory bladder lesion.

This clone is a singleton in its sample. The chain couples TRBV2 to TRBJ1-5; D is unclear. CDR3 length: 13 amino acids. CDR1 SNHLY and CDR2 FYNNEI come from the germline V gene. V lost 1 base to trimming and J lost 3 bases, with 4 bases between them. The CDR3 DNA follows: TGTGCCAGCAGTGAAGGGAACAATCAGCCCCAGCATTTT. It is translated as CASSEGNNQPQHF. Looking up the rest from reference TRBV2 and TRBJ1-5 gives the full variable domain: EPEVTQTPSHQVTQMGQEVILRCVPISNHLYFYWYRQILGQKVEFLVSFYNNEISEKSEIFDDQFSVERPDGSNFTLKIRSTKLEDSAMYFCASSEGNNQPQHFGDGTRLSIL.

V gene TRBV6-1 combines with J gene TRBJ2-5; 8 bases map to TRBD2. The end of the DNA aligns better with TRBJ2-7, so the J call may be wrong. Germline V gene data show CDR1 as MNHNS and CDR2 as SASEGT. The CDR3 is made up of 16 amino acids. CDR3 region: CASSEWPRGAVDEQYF. The CDR3, as DNA: TGTGCCAGCAGTGAATGGCCGCGGGGGGCTGTTGACGAGCAGTACTTC.

This chain uses TRBV6-1 with TRBJ1-1; no clear D. CDR1 and CDR2 from the germline V gene are MNHNS and SASEGT. This CDR3 has 14 amino acids. V lost 7 bases, J lost 3 bases, and 15 bases lay in between. The CDR3 DNA follows: TGTGCCAGCACATGGGGAAGTGGAGACACTGAAGCTTTCTTT. This sequence encodes CASTWGSGDTEAFF.

This clone qualifies as medium-sized. The chain links TRBV5-1 to TRBJ2-7; D gene unclear. Germline V gene lookup returns CDR1 SGHRS and CDR2 YFSETQ. The V end lost 2 bases, the J end lost 0 bases, and 0 bases lay between the germline ends. CDR3 length equals 11 residues. The CDR3: CASSFSYEQYF. The CDR3 DNA reads TGCGCCAGCAGCTTCTCCTACGAGCAGTACTTC.

The V and J genes are TRBV5-1 and TRBJ2-4, with D possibly called TRBD1 or TRBD2 (6 bases each). The CDR3 length is 16 residues. Trimming stripped 4 bases from V and 9 bases from J, with 23 bases between. Germline V gives CDR1 SGHRS, CDR2 YFSETQ. The CDR3 here is CASSLGSGASLGIQYF. The CDR3 DNA is TGCGCCAGCAGCCTAGGCTCGGGGGCGAGTTTAGGCATTCAGTACTTC.